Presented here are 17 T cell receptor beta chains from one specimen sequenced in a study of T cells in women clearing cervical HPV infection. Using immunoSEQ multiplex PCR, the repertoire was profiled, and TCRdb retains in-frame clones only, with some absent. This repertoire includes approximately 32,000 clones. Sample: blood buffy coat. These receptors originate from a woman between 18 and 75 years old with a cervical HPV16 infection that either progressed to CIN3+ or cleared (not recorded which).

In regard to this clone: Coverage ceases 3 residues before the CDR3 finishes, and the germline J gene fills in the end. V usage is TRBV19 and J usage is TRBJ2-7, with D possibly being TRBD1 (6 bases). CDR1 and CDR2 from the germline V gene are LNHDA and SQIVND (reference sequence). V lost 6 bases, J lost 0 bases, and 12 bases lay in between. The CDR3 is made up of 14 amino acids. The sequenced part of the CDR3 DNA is TGTGCCAGTAGCAACAGGGTGTCCTCCTACGAG. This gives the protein CASSNRVSSYE. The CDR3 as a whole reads CASSNRVSSYEQYF.

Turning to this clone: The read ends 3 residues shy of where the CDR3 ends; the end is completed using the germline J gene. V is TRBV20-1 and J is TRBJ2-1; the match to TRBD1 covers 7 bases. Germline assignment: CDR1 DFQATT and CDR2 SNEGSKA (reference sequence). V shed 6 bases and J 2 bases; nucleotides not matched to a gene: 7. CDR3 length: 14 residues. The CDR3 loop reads CSANPGQPYNEQFF. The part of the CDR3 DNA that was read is TGCAGTGCAAACCCGGGACAGCCCTACAATGAG.

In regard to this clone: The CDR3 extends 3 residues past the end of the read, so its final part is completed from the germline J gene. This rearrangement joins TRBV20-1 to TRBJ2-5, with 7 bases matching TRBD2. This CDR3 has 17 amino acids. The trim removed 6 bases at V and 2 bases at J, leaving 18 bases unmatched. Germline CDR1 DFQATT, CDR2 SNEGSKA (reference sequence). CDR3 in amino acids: CSARRSLAVGLQETQYF. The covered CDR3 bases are TGCAGTGCCAGAAGGAGTCTAGCGGTGGGTCTACAAGAGACC.

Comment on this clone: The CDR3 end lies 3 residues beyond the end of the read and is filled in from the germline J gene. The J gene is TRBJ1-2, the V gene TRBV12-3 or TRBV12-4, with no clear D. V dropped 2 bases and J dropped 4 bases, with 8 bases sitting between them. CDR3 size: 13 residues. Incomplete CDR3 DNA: TGTGCCAGCAGTTTACGGGGAGGCTATGGC. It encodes CASSLRGGYG. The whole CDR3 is CASSLRGGYGYTF.

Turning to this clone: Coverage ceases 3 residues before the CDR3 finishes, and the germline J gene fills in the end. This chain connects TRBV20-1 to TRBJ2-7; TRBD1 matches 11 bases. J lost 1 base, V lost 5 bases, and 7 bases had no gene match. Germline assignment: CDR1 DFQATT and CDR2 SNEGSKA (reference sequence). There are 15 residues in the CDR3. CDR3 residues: CSAGQGASASYEQYF. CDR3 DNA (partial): TGCAGTGCTGGACAGGGGGCTTCGGCTTCCTACGAG.

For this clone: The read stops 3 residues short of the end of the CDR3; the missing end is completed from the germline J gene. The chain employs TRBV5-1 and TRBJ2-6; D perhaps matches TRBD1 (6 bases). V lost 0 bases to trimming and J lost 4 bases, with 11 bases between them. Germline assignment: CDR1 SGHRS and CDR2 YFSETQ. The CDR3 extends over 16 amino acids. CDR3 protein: CASSLDLGAGANVLTF. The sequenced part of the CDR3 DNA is TGCGCCAGCAGCTTGGATCTGGGGGCGGGGGCCAACGTC. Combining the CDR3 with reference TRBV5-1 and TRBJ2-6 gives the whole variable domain KAGVTQTPRYLIKTRGQQVTLSCSPISGHRSVSWYQQTPGQGLQFLFEYFSETQRNKGNFPGRFSGRQFSNSRSEMNVSTLELGDSALYLCASSLDLGAGANVLTFGAGSRLTVL.

CDR3 DNA (partial): TGCGCCAGCAGCATGTGGGCAGAGACTAATTCACCC. Its protein is CASSMWAETNSP. The entire CDR3 protein is CASSMWAETNSPLHF. V gene TRBV5-1 combines with J gene TRBJ1-6; no reliable D call. The read is 3 residues too short to cover the CDR3 end, so that end is filled in from the germline J gene. The CDR3 spans 15 residues. Germline V CDR1 and CDR2: SGHRS, YFSETQ. The V end was cut by 4 bases, the J end by 6 bases, with 14 bases between. The variable domain in full, with the rest retrieved from reference TRBV5-1 and TRBJ1-6, is KAGVTQTPRYLIKTRGQQVTLSCSPISGHRSVSWYQQTPGQGLQFLFEYFSETQRNKGNFPGRFSGRQFSNSRSEMNVSTLELGDSALYLCASSMWAETNSPLHFGNGTRLTVT.

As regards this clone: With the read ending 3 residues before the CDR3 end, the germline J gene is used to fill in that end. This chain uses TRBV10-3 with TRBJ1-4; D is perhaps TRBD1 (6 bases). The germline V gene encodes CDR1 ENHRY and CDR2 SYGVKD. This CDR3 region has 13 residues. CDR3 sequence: CASLQGFNSPLFF. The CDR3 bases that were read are TGTGCCAGCTTACAGGGCTTCAATTCACCA.

The CDR3 loop is CASSQAGGFYEQYF. The CDR3 DNA, read in part, is TGTGCCAGCAGCCAGGCGGGGGGTTTCTACGAG. The chain uses TRBV5-4 and TRBJ2-7; 8 bases agree with TRBD2. The CDR3 extends 3 residues past the end of the read, so its final part is completed from the germline J gene. The germline gives CDR1 SGHNT, CDR2 YYREEE (reference sequence). V gave up 4 bases and J gave up 3 bases; unmatched junction bases: 6. The CDR3 runs to 14 residues. Combining the CDR3 with reference TRBV5-4 and TRBJ2-7 gives the whole variable domain ETGVTQSPTHLIKTRGQQVTLRCSSQSGHNTVSWYQQALGQGPQFIFQYYREEENGRGNFPPRFSGLQFPNYSSELNVNALELDDSALYLCASSQAGGFYEQYFGPGTRLTVT.

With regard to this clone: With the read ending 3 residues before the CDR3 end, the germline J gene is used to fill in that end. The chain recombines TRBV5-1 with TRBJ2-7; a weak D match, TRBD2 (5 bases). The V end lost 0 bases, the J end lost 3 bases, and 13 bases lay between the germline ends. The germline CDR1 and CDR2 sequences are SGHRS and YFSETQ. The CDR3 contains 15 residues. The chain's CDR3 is CASSLENSGLYEQYF. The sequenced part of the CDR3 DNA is TGCGCCAGCAGCTTGGAAAACAGCGGCCTCTACGAG.

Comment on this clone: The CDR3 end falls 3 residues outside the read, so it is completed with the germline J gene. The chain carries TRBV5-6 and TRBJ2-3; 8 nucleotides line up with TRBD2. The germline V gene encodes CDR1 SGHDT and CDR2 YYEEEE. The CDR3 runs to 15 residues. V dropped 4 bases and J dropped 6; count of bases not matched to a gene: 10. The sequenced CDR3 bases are TGTGCCAGCAGCCTGGCGGGGGGCGTAATGGATACG. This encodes CASSLAGGVMDT. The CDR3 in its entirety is CASSLAGGVMDTQYF.

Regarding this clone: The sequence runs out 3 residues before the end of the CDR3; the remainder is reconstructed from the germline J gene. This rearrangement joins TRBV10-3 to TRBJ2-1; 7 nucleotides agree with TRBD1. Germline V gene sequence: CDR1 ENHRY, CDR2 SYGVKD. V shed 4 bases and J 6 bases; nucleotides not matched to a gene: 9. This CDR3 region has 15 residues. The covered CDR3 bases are TGTGCCATCAGTGCAGTCCGGGACAGACGCAATGAG. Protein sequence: CAISAVRDRRNE. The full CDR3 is CAISAVRDRRNEQFF.

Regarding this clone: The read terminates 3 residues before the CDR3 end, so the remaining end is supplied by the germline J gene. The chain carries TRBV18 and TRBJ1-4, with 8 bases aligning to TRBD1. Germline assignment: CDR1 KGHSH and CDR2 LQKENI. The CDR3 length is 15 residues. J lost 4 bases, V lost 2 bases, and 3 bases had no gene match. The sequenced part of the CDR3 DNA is TGTGCCAGCTCACCATTAACAGGGGGTAATGAAAAA. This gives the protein CASSPLTGGNEK. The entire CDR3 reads CASSPLTGGNEKLFF.

The CDR3 DNA, read in part, is TGTGCCAGTAGTATGTTTGGGACAGGGATCTACGAC. Its protein product is CASSMFGTGIYD. The entire CDR3 is CASSMFGTGIYDYTF. The chain couples TRBV19 to TRBJ1-2; the match to TRBD1 covers 9 bases. The read falls 3 residues short of the CDR3 end, and the missing part is taken from the germline J gene. The CDR3 has 15 residues. Germline V gene sequence: CDR1 LNHDA, CDR2 SQIVND (reference sequence).

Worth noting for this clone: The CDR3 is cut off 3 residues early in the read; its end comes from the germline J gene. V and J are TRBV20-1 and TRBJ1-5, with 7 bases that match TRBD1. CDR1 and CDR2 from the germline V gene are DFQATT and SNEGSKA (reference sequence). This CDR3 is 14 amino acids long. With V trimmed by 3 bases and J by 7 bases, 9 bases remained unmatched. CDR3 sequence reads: CSASPDRAGQPQHF. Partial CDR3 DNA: TGCAGTGCTAGTCCTGACAGGGCAGGCCAGCCC.

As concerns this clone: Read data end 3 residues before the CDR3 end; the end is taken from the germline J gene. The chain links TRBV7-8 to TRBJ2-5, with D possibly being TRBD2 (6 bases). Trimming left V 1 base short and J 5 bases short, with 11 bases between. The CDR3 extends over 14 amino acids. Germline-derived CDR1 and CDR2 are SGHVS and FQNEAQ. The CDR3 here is CASSLVSLAETQYF. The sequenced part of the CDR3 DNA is TGTGCCAGCAGCTTAGTGTCCCTAGCGGAGACC.

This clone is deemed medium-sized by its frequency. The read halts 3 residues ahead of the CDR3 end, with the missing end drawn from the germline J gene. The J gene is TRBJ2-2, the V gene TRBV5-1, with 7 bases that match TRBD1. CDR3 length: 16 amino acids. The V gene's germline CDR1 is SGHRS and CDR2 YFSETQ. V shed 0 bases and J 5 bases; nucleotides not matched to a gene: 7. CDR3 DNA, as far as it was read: TGCGCCAGCAGCTTGGAGGACAGGAGAATGACCGGGGAG. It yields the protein CASSLEDRRMTGE. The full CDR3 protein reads CASSLEDRRMTGELFF.